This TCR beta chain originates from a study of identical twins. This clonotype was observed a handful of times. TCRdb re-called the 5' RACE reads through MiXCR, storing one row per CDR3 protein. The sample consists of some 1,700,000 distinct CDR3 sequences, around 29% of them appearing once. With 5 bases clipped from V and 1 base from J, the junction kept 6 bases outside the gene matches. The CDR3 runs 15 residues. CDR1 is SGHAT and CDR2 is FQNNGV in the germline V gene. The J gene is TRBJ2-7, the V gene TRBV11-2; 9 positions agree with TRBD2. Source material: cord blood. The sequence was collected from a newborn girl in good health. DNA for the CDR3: TGTGCCAGCAGCCTTAGCGGGGGCCAATCCTACGAGCAGTACTTC. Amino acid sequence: CASSLSGGQSYEQYF.